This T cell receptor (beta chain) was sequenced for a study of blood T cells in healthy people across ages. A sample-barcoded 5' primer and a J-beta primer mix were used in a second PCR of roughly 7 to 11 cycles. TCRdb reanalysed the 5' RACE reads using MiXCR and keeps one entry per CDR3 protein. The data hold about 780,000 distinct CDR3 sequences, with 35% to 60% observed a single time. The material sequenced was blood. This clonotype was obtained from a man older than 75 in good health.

The CDR3 reads CASSRTHKSSYEQYF. CDR3 DNA: TGTGCCAGCAGCCGCACTCACAAGAGCTCCTACGAGCAGTACTTC. V is TRBV3-1 and J is TRBJ2-7; D is undetermined. The CDR3 has 15 amino acids. Per germline, CDR1 LGHDT and CDR2 YNNKEL (reference sequence). The V end was cut by 4 bases, the J end by 0 bases, with 13 bases between.